Described below is a single T cell receptor beta chain sequence and its context. Its binding antigen is unknown. No qualities accompany the bases; no much larger clone lies one base away. The cohort was made up of about 670 healthy bone marrow donors. At the time of sampling, every cohort member was nominally healthy, though immune exposures that went unrecorded were likely present. The donor tested CMV seropositive, placing the donor among the approximately 290 seropositive members of the cohort. Each donor provided a peripheral blood sample, and peripheral blood mononuclear cells were used for TCR beta sequencing. The Qiagen DNeasy Blood Extraction Kit was used to extract genomic DNA from the blood cell samples. Germline trimming: 7 bases from V, 7 bases from J; junction bases outside gene matches: 7. The germline V gene yields MNHEY for CDR1 and SVGAGI for CDR2. From cysteine to phenylalanine, the CDR3 is 13 amino acids long. Only the CDR3 DNA stays, 39 bases, in frame from base 1.

This record belongs to a study of cytomegalovirus exposure and HLA in healthy donors (dated by TCRdb to 2015 to 2018). Concerning the study at large: In an earlier analysis of approximately 640 of the donors, less than 350 Gb of sequence data and approximately 100 million unique TCR beta sequences from roughly 200 million T cells were reported. Across roughly 420 genotyped donors of the cohort, an average of roughly 200,000 unique TCR beta nucleotide sequences per donor were sequenced, and roughly a sixth of those sequences were non-productive. Typing coverage differed by locus: A, B, C, DRB1 and DQB1 were typed in roughly 620-630 donors, DQA1 in 500 to 550, DPA1 in 600 to 610, and DPB1 in around 440. To predict cytomegalovirus infection status, the study brought together high-throughput TCR immunosequencing, statistical association of individual TCRs with disease status, and machine learning. Besides the first cohort of roughly 640 subjects, a separate validation cohort made up of 120 different subjects was used. In an earlier analysis of roughly 540 of the donors, high-throughput TCR beta sequencing was used to judge whether each TCR beta V gene segment behaved as functional or pseudogenic. Roughly 300 gigabases of sequencing data and tens of millions of unique TCR sequences were included in an early release covering roughly 600 HLA-typed donors. Donor age, sex, ethnicity and CMV serostatus were compiled alongside the repertoire data. Of the 350 to 450 genotyped donors, 75% to 85% were placed in the genetic ancestry cluster associated with self-reported Caucasian donors. The later analysis used no new phenotypic data to find candidate immune exposures, relying instead on TCR beta sequences and their occurrence across donors. Class I and class II HLA loci were covered by the typing at four-digit resolution. Every repertoire in the discovery cohort had been generated on one and the same sequencing platform. Roughly 5 DR-DQ haplotypes were treated as single units for association and clustering because of strong linkage in the cohort. A later genetic analysis used genome-wide SNP genotypes for about three fifths of the 666 donors, treating that subset as a discovery cohort. The study aimed to test whether cataloging public T cell receptors could reveal signatures of past pathogen exposure. The study profiled the T cell repertoires of more than 500 subjects by immunosequencing and related them to cytomegalovirus serostatus. In a later analysis, previously published TCR beta repertoires from 550 to 700 donors were re-analyzed and high-resolution HLA genotyping was added so that TCR occurrence patterns could be studied. Findings and caveats that apply to the study as a whole: In a later genetic analysis, fewer N-insertions in productive TCRs were reported among donors in an Asian-associated ancestry cluster than the roughly 700-donor mean. Only TCR beta chains were sequenced in this cohort, and the absence of alpha or paired-chain data limited detectable features. The earlier analysis of a few hundred of the donors excluded roughly 17 rarely observed V segments, including chromosome 9 orphons, because counts were too low. Most CMV-associated TCR beta chains appeared to be HLA-restricted in a later analysis, and the HLA associations seemed to be driven largely by CMV exposure. In an earlier analysis of 450 to 750 of the donors, most TCR beta V segments appeared in productive rearrangements about 87% or about 30% of the time, broadly matching IMGT annotations. The presence/absence analyses assumed that sequencing depth was roughly uniform across donors, and that assumption may not be true. In a later analysis, HLA-associated TCR beta chains were found to be more clonally expanded and to have lower generation probabilities than equally common non-associated chains. A later analysis associated about 17,000 TCR beta sequences with specific HLA alleles at a false discovery rate of 0.05. Because the 87-base-pair reads could not distinguish some IMGT-functional V segments, including TRBV6-2 and TRBV6-3, those segments were excluded. Linkage disequilibrium might explain the correlated functional status among segregating V segments, but an unknown experimental factor could not be excluded. An association between a missense DCLRE1C variant and V-gene and J-gene trimming of TCR beta chains was found in a later genetic analysis and replicated in an independent cohort. Three of the identified cytomegalovirus-associated TCR beta chains were confirmed in vitro to be specific for cytomegalovirus antigens. The study listed 150 to 200 TCR beta chains as associated with cytomegalovirus. Several of the top co-occurrence clusters appeared to be linked to parvovirus B19, influenza, CMV and Epstein-Barr virus, according to a later analysis. CMV serostatus was the only immune exposure information available for the cohort. Most TCR sequences were observed very rarely across donors, whereas some public TCRs were present in many individuals. According to the authors, the approach could potentially be generalized to other disease states and immunological phenotypes. A group of highly shared sequence variants was considered likely to be a technical artifact of the sequencing pipeline. A further reported finding was that TCR beta sequences accurately predicted the HLA-A and HLA-B alleles for most subjects in the first cohort. Because HLA typing was unavailable for some donors at each locus, only the typed subset was used in association tests. The classifier was reported to diagnose cytomegalovirus status with high specificity and sensitivity in both the original and validation cohorts. Assigning TCR associations to individual alleles was difficult when HLA alleles, especially DR and DQ, strongly co-occurred. In a later analysis, TCR association rates were found to vary across HLA loci, with the most associated TCRs seen for DRB1 alleles and the fewest for HLA-C alleles.

The library came from the immunoSEQ multiplex PCR assay. For the multiplex PCR, a mixture combining 60 forward primers for TCR Vbeta segments and 13 reverse primers for TCR Jbeta segments was used. The CDR3 region of rearranged TCR beta genes was amplified from genomic DNA by a multiplex PCR assay. Amplified TCR beta libraries were sequenced as 87-base-pair reads on the Illumina HiSeq System. The study's processing was this. In a later analysis, roughly 80 million unique TCR beta chains were counted across the roughly 610 repertoires, and around 10 million of these chains were shared by at least two donors. To remove PCR and sequencing errors, raw reads were error-corrected and collapsed into unique sequences using a nearest-neighbor algorithm that merged closely related sequences. Alignment of CDR3 sequences to IMGT reference sequences was used to assign V, D and J gene segments. Each retained sequence needed at least a six-nucleotide match to both a V gene segment and a J gene segment. Rearrangements were called productive when the CDR3 lacked stop codons and stayed in frame with V and J; all others were non-productive. Following IMGT convention, CDR3 was defined as the stretch from the second conserved V-encoded cysteine to the conserved J-encoded phenylalanine. In an earlier analysis of 587 of the donors, sequences lacking an unambiguous match to a single V gene segment were excluded. An earlier analysis of around 600 of the donors classified V segments as functional when productive rearrangements were above 56.7% and as segregating when the standard deviation between donors was above 5%. A statistical classification framework was built for diagnosing cytomegalovirus status from the catalog of TCR beta chain sequences. In a later analysis, V and J genes were assigned by comparing TCR nucleotide sequences against IMGT/GENE-DB human TR gene sequences. A later analysis assigned CDR3 sequences and most-parsimonious VDJ recombination scenarios with the TCRdist pipeline. A later analysis defined each TCR beta chain by its CDR3 amino acid sequence plus V-gene family, and excluded reads lacking a unique V-gene family. As a way to deal with suspected cross-contamination and a sequencing artifact, a later analysis dropped 450 to 600 nucleotide sequences that were highly shared and had low generation probability. For each public chain, a later analysis derived a clonal expansion index from normalized ranks of inferred template counts within each repertoire. In a later analysis, generation probabilities were computed using a VDJ recombination model fitted to out-of-frame rearrangements, and the results were checked against IGoR. In a later analysis, hypergeometric tests were used to score TCR-TCR, TCR-HLA and TCR-CMV co-occurrence, with a repertoire-size bias correction applied to TCR pairs. A later analysis estimated false discovery rates by permuting HLA or CMV assignments 20 times. In a later analysis, co-occurring TCRs were grouped using DBSCAN, and TCRdist sequence similarity was added for clustering within HLA-allele-positive subsets. For co-occurrence clustering, repertoires with fewer than 30,000 or more than 120,000 public chains were excluded, along with 4 to 6 repertoires with anomalous nucleotide sharing. TCRdb re-hosts the immuneACCESS table, in-frame sequences only. Its copies lack some clones; in the studies checked, an unresolved V gene accounts for under half of them, and the cause for the rest is not known. V, J and clone size are taken as reported in that table, and D and trimming were inferred from the DNA itself. The sample table lists about 160,000 clones, 60% to 80% of them with a count of one. Around 9.8% of the sample is taken by the ten largest.

The receptor's source is a man younger than 30 in good health and CMV-seropositive. The rearranged segments are TRBV6-5 and TRBJ1-1, with 9 bases aligning to TRBD1. The sequencing sample was made of PBMCs. The DNA sequence reads TGTGCCAGCATTACGACAGGGGGGTTTGAAGCTTTCTTT. Its translation is CASITTGGFEAFF.